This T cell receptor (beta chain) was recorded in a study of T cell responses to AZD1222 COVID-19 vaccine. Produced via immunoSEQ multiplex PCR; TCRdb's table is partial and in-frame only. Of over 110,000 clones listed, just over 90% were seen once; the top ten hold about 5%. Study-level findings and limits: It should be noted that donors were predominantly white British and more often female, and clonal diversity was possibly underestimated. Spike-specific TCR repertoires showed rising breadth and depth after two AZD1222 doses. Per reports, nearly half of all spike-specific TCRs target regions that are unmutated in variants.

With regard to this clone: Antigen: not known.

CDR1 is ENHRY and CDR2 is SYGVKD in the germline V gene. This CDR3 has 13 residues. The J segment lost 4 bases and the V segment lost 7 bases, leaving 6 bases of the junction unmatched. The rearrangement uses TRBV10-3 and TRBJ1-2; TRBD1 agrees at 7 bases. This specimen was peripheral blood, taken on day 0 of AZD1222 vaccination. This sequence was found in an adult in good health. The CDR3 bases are TGTGCCATCAAGGGGGCGCAGGGCTATGGCTACACCTTC. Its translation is CAIKGAQGYGYTF.